The 32 T cell receptor beta chains below were found in one sample sequenced in a study of T cells in Graves' hyperthyroidism and ophthalmopathy. The TCR beta CDR3 regions underwent amplification using RNA transcripts as the source. HTBI primers were the set used in a first-round RT-PCR of the TCR CDR3. TCRdb re-derived calls from the multiplex PCR reads in MiXCR, one entry per CDR3 protein. The data show about 500,000 distinct CDR3 sequences, with about a sixth seen just once and around 18% held by the top ten. The sample comprised blood. The receptors come from a woman between 18 and 29 years old with Graves' hyperthyroidism.

This clonotype appeared many times. This chain uses TRBV24-1 with TRBJ1-5, with D unresolved. Germline values: CDR1 KGHDR, CDR2 SFDVKD. Trimming pared 4 bases from V and 1 base from J, leaving 16 bases between. This CDR3 region has 17 residues. The CDR3 sequence is CATSDPREGGSNQPQHF. CDR3 nucleotides: TGTGCCACCAGTGACCCGCGGGAGGGTGGGAGCAATCAGCCCCAGCATTTT.

In this sample, this clonotype turned up many times. The chain couples TRBV28 to TRBJ1-1; perhaps TRBD1 as D (6 bases). Deletions cut 2 bases from V and 0 bases from J, with 19 bases between. Germline CDR1 MDHEN, CDR2 SYDVKM. The CDR3 length is 18 residues. The CDR3 loop is CASSLLTGIFTMNTEAFF. The CDR3 DNA follows: TGTGCCAGCAGTTTACTCACAGGGATATTTACTATGAACACTGAAGCTTTCTTT.

The chain employs TRBV4-3 and TRBJ1-6; 9 nucleotides align to TRBD1. This CDR3 region has 14 residues. The V gene end was trimmed by 1 base and the J gene end by 14 bases; junction bases not matched to a gene: 6. Per germline, CDR1 LGHNA and CDR2 YSLEER. The CDR3 coding sequence is TGCGCCAGCAGCCAAGGGACAGGGGCCTCGACCCTCCACTTT. Amino acid sequence: CASSQGTGASTLHF.

This clonotype was counted ten times or more. The rearrangement uses TRBV3-1 and TRBJ2-3; 7 nucleotides align to TRBD1. The germline V gene encodes CDR1 LGHDT and CDR2 YNNKEL (reference sequence). V lost 4 bases and J lost 2; bases outside the gene matches: 6. The CDR3 spans 15 residues. The CDR3 protein is CASSLRQGTTDTQYF. In nucleotides, the CDR3 is TGTGCCAGCAGCCTACGACAGGGTACCACAGATACGCAGTATTTT.

V gene TRBV30 combines with J gene TRBJ1-1; D call uncertain. Per germline, CDR1 GTSNPN and CDR2 SVGIG (reference sequence). This CDR3 contains 11 residues. The V end was cut by 5 bases, the J end by 1 base, with 5 bases between. The CDR3 region is CAWGANTEAFF. The CDR3 DNA follows: TGTGCCTGGGGCGCGAACACTGAAGCTTTCTTT.

The chain links TRBV11-3 to TRBJ2-1; D is tentatively TRBD1 or TRBD2 (6 bases each). The DNA matches TRBJ2-7 better at its end, which makes the J call doubtful. The CDR3 is made up of 14 amino acids. The germline CDR1 and CDR2 sequences are SGHNT and YENEEA. For the CDR3, the DNA is TGTGCCAGCAGCTTAGCGGGGGCCTACAATAAGCAGTACTTC. Protein product: CASSLAGAYNKQYF.

This clonotype occurred many times. The DNA for the CDR3 is TGTGCCAGCTCACCACCAGAAAGCTACGAGCAGTACTTC. This gives the protein CASSPPESYEQYF. The rearrangement links TRBV18 to TRBJ2-7; D uncertain. Trimming pared 0 bases from V and 3 bases from J, leaving 6 bases between. The CDR3 has 13 residues. Germline V gene data show CDR1 as KGHSH and CDR2 as LQKENI. Looking up the rest from reference TRBV18 and TRBJ2-7 gives the full variable domain: NAGVMQNPRHLVRRRGQEARLRCSPMKGHSHVYWYRQLPEEGLKFMVYLQKENIIDESGMPKERFSAEFPKEGPSILRIQQVVRGDSAAYFCASSPPESYEQYFGPGTRLTVT.

This clonotype was found a few times. The CDR3 DNA follows: TGTGCTAGTGCCGCTCGGGACGGTGGAAATAATTCACCCCTCCACTTT. Translating it yields CASAARDGGNNSPLHF. This chain links TRBV12-5 with TRBJ1-6; TRBD1 is a possible D gene (5 bases). CDR1 and CDR2 from the germline V gene are LGHNT and FRNRAP. V lost 7 bases, J lost 5 bases, and 18 bases lay in between. The CDR3 is 16 amino acids.

This rearrangement joins TRBV5-6 to TRBJ2-7; D possibly uses TRBD1 or TRBD2 (5 bases each). The V and J ends lost 2 bases and 4 bases respectively, with 16 bases between them. The CDR3 covers 15 residues. Germline loops: CDR1 SGHDT, CDR2 YYEEEE. The CDR3, as DNA: TGTGCCAGCAGCTTTTTCTCTGGGGACGAATACGAGCAGTACTTC. Protein sequence: CASSFFSGDEYEQYF. Variable domain in full (rest from reference TRBV5-6 and TRBJ2-7): DAGVTQSPTHLIKTRGQQVTLRCSPKSGHDTVSWYQQALGQGPQFIFQYYEEEERQRGNFPDRFSGHQFPNYSSELNVNALLLGDSALYLCASSFFSGDEYEQYFGPGTRLTVT.

The gene calls are TRBV7-9 and TRBJ2-7; weak D call: TRBD1 (6 bases). CDR1 and CDR2 (germline): SEHNR, FQNEAQ (reference sequence). The length of the CDR3 is 14 residues. Trimming removed 5 bases at V and 6 bases at J, with 17 bases between. CDR3 coding DNA: TGTGCCAGCAGCACTGTTGGGGGCGCGAGCGAGCAGTACTTC. This gives the protein CASSTVGGASEQYF.

The table lists this clonotype with many counts. V gene TRBV6-1 combines with J gene TRBJ2-5, with 8 nucleotides matching TRBD2. V gave up 6 bases and J gave up 7 bases; unmatched junction bases: 16. The CDR3 is made up of 16 amino acids. Looked up from germline, CDR1 is MNHNS and CDR2 is SASEGT. The CDR3 DNA is TGTGCCAGCAGAAAGGGGAGTAGCGGGGAACGGGGGACCCAGTACTTC. Protein: CASRKGSSGERGTQYF.

V is TRBV19 and J is TRBJ2-5; 11 bases are shared with TRBD1. Germline V gene data show CDR1 as LNHDA and CDR2 as SQIVND (reference sequence). J was trimmed by 5 bases and V by 5 bases; bases with no gene match: 7. The CDR3 length is 15 residues. The CDR3 bases are TGTGCCAGTAGTTTCGGGACAGGGGGAGGCGAGACCCAGTACTTC. Translation gives CASSFGTGGGETQYF. The full variable domain, its missing parts supplied by reference TRBV19 and TRBJ2-5, is DGGITQSPKYLFRKEGQNVTLSCEQNLNHDAMYWYRQDPGQGLRLIYYSQIVNDFQKGDIAEGYSVSREKKESFPLTVTSAQKNPTAFYLCASSFGTGGGETQYFGPGTRLLVL.

This clonotype has a count of ten or more. A junction boundary mismatches the germline segment, possibly from a read error. J is TRBJ2-1 and V is TRBV30; possibly TRBD2 for D (5 bases). Germline CDR1 GTSNPN, CDR2 SVGIG (reference sequence). The CDR3 contains 13 residues. The CDR3 spells CAWRQPDYHEQFF. The CDR3 nucleotides are TGTGCCTGGAGACAGCCTGACTACCATGAGCAGTTCTTC. The full variable domain, its missing parts supplied by reference TRBV30 and TRBJ2-1, is SQTIHQWPATLVQPVGSPLSLECTVEGTSNPNLYWYRQAAGRGLQLLFYSVGIGQISSEVPQNLSASRPQDRQFILSSKKLLLSDSGFYLCAWRQPDYHEQFFGPGTRLTVL.

This clonotype has a count of ten or more. The chain joins TRBV2 to TRBJ2-1; 7 nucleotides match TRBD2. CDR1 is SNHLY, CDR2 FYNNEI, per germline. The CDR3 is made up of 15 amino acids. Losses at the gene ends were 6 bases for V and 4 bases for J; bases not matched to a gene: 9. The CDR3 here is CASSTGLVAYNEQFF. CDR3 bases: TGTGCCAGCAGCACCGGACTAGTCGCGTACAATGAGCAGTTCTTC.

V gene TRBV12-3 or TRBV12-4 combines with J gene TRBJ2-2; no clear D gene. The CDR3 contains 14 residues. Deletions cut 3 bases from V and 13 bases from J, with 18 bases between. The CDR3 loop reads CASSFKVVWVGLFF. The CDR3 DNA sequence: TGTGCCAGCAGTTTTAAAGTCGTATGGGTTGGGCTGTTTTTT.

The chain couples TRBV20-1 to TRBJ1-4; no clear D gene. V lost 0 bases to trimming and J lost 8 bases, with 7 bases between them. Germline assignment: CDR1 DFQATT and CDR2 SNEGSKA (reference sequence). The CDR3 spans 12 residues. CDR3 nucleotide sequence: TGCAGTGCTAGAGATGTGCGGGAAAAACTGTTTTTT. This translates into CSARDVREKLFF.

The chain joins TRBV28 to TRBJ1-5; possibly TRBD1 for D (5 bases). V was cut by 6 bases and J by 2 bases, with 14 bases left in between. Germline V gives CDR1 MDHEN, CDR2 SYDVKM. The CDR3 covers 15 residues. Here the CDR3 DNA reads TGTGCCAGCAGCTACCCAGGGCCTGGCAATCAGCCCCAGCATTTT. It specifies CASSYPGPGNQPQHF. Together with reference TRBV28 and TRBJ1-5, the CDR3 gives the full variable domain: DVKVTQSSRYLVKRTGEKVFLECVQDMDHENMFWYRQDPGLGLRLIYFSYDVKMKEKGDIPEGYSVSREKKERFSLILESASTNQTSMYLCASSYPGPGNQPQHFGDGTRLSIL.

This clonotype was observed a handful of times. One end of the junction does not line up with germline, which may come from a read error. This rearrangement joins TRBV25-1 to TRBJ2-1, with TRBD1 identical over 7 bases. From germline, CDR1 is MGHDK and CDR2 SYGVNS. This CDR3 region has 16 residues. CDR3 residues: CASTETRDSPLGEQFF. The CDR3 bases are TGTGCCAGCACTGAAACAAGGGACAGCCCCCTTGGTGAGCAGTTCTTC.

This clonotype was counted a few times. The rearrangement links TRBV5-1 to TRBJ2-1; 11 bases agree with TRBD2. V lost 5 bases and J lost 3; bases outside the gene matches: 4. There are 15 residues in the CDR3. In germline, CDR1 is SGHRS, CDR2 YFSETQ. CDR3 region: CASREGTSGYNEQFF. CDR3 nucleotide sequence: TGCGCCAGCAGAGAGGGGACTAGCGGCTACAATGAGCAGTTCTTC.

This clonotype has ten or more counts. The genes are TRBV7-2 and TRBJ2-3; a weak D match, TRBD2 (5 bases). The CDR3 is made up of 15 amino acids. The V gene lost 0 bases and the J gene lost 0 bases, with 7 bases spanning the gap. The germline CDR1 and CDR2 sequences are SGHTA and FQGNSA. The CDR3 DNA is TGTGCCAGCAGCTTAGCGCGGGTTAGCACAGATACGCAGTATTTT. Translation gives CASSLARVSTDTQYF.

This clonotype was seen only a few times. For the CDR3, the DNA is TGTGCCAGCAGCTTAGACCTAGCGGGAAGAAATGAGCAGTTCTTC. Translation gives CASSLDLAGRNEQFF. The rearrangement joins TRBV7-2 to TRBJ2-1; 9 bases are shared with TRBD2. V shed 1 base, J shed 7 bases, and the junction held 5 bases outside the gene matches. Germline assignment: CDR1 SGHTA and CDR2 FQGNSA. This CDR3 region has 15 residues.

This clonotype was seen repeatedly, ten times or more. The V call is TRBV16, the J call TRBJ1-4; possibly TRBD1 for D (5 bases). Germline V gives CDR1 KGHSY, CDR2 FQNENV. V was trimmed by 0 bases and J by 1 base, leaving 18 bases between them. CDR3 length: 19 residues. This CDR3 is CASSQSIKTSGQTNEKLFF. In DNA form, the CDR3 reads TGTGCCAGCAGCCAATCGATAAAAACATCGGGGCAAACTAATGAAAAACTGTTTTTT.

This clonotype was counted at least ten times. The chain employs TRBV28 and TRBJ2-7; D is undetermined. Germline-derived CDR1 and CDR2 are MDHEN and SYDVKM. There are 12 residues in the CDR3. Trimming removed 6 bases at V and 7 bases at J, with 13 bases between. The CDR3 DNA reads as TGTGCCAGCAGCCCCCCGGGTCGAGAGCAGTACTTC. This encodes CASSPPGREQYF.

This clonotype was counted ten times or more. V gene TRBV20-1 combines with J gene TRBJ2-7; D is undetermined. The CDR3 extends over 15 amino acids. Deletions cut 6 bases from V and 5 bases from J, with 23 bases between. CDR1 DFQATT and CDR2 SNEGSKA come from the germline V gene (reference sequence). The CDR3 DNA reads TGCAGTGCCCAACCGACACCAATAGGGATACACGAGCAGTACTTC. Encoded protein: CSAQPTPIGIHEQYF.

This clonotype turned up a few times. The J gene is TRBJ1-5, the V gene TRBV7-9, with TRBD1 matching over 7 bases. V shed 0 bases and J 4 bases; nucleotides not matched to a gene: 0. Germline V gene sequence: CDR1 SEHNR, CDR2 FQNEAQ (reference sequence). The CDR3 is 14 residues long. CDR3 in amino acids: CASSLATGNQPQHF. The CDR3 coding sequence is TGTGCCAGCAGCTTAGCGACAGGGAATCAGCCCCAGCATTTT.

The chain links TRBV9 to TRBJ2-7; tentative D call: TRBD2 (6 bases). V was clipped by 3 bases and J by 6 bases, with 16 bases between them. Germline CDR1 SGDLS, CDR2 YYNGEE. The CDR3 contains 14 residues. The chain's CDR3 is CASSETSLGREQYF. The CDR3 coding sequence is TGTGCCAGCAGCGAGACTAGTTTGGGACGCGAGCAGTACTTC.

This clonotype was detected only a few times. This sequence joins TRBV19 and TRBJ2-2, with TRBD2 matching over 11 bases. CDR1 and CDR2 (germline): LNHDA, SQIVND (reference sequence). Trimming took 4 bases from V and 6 from J; bases not matched to a gene: 10. CDR3 length: 17 residues. The CDR3 region is CASSTPLAGGIAGELFF. CDR3 bases: TGTGCCAGTAGTACTCCGCTAGCGGGGGGCATCGCCGGGGAGCTGTTTTTT.

V usage is TRBV18 and J usage is TRBJ1-4; possibly TRBD1 for D (6 bases). The V gene's germline CDR1 is KGHSH and CDR2 LQKENI. The CDR3 is made up of 14 amino acids. V gave up 4 bases and J gave up 4 bases, with 10 bases separating them. The CDR3 loop is CASSQTDSNEKLFF. The CDR3 DNA follows: TGTGCCAGCTCACAAACGGACAGTAATGAAAAACTGTTTTTT. Based on the CDR3 plus reference TRBV18 and TRBJ1-4, the full variable domain is NAGVMQNPRHLVRRRGQEARLRCSPMKGHSHVYWYRQLPEEGLKFMVYLQKENIIDESGMPKERFSAEFPKEGPSILRIQQVVRGDSAAYFCASSQTDSNEKLFFGSGTQLSVL.

This clonotype has a count of ten or more. This chain joins TRBV28 and TRBJ2-5, with D perhaps given as TRBD1 or TRBD2 (5 bases each). Per the germline V gene, CDR1 is MDHEN and CDR2 is SYDVKM. V lost 7 bases, J lost 2 bases, and 17 bases lay in between. The CDR3 has 15 amino acids. This chain's CDR3 is CASNPLGVKQETQYF. CDR3 bases: TGTGCCAGCAATCCATTGGGGGTTAAACAAGAGACCCAGTACTTC.

The chain recombines TRBV2 with TRBJ2-5; perhaps D is TRBD1 or TRBD2 (5 bases each). Trimming took 9 bases from V and 1 from J, leaving 15 bases between them. CDR3 length: 14 residues. In germline, CDR1 is SNHLY, CDR2 FYNNEI. The CDR3 DNA is TGTGCCAGTCAAACCGGGACGGGCCAAGAGACCCAGTACTTC. It specifies CASQTGTGQETQYF.

This clonotype was recorded many times. This rearrangement joins TRBV11-2 to TRBJ2-1; 8 bases align to TRBD2. The CDR3 runs 15 residues. V lost 5 bases to trimming and J lost 4 bases; unmatched junction nucleotides: 7. Germline lookup yields CDR1 SGHAT and CDR2 FQNNGV. The CDR3 protein is CASSNGTRVYNEQFF. For the CDR3, the DNA is TGTGCCAGCAGCAACGGGACTAGAGTGTACAATGAGCAGTTCTTC.

This clonotype has ten or more counts. The CDR3 DNA reads as TGTGCCAGCAGTGGAAATCGGGACAGGGTTTCGAATGAGCAGTTCTTC. Its protein is CASSGNRDRVSNEQFF. The chain links TRBV6-1 to TRBJ2-1, with 9 bases that match TRBD1. Germline CDR1 MNHNS, CDR2 SASEGT. The CDR3 loop spans 16 amino acids. With 4 bases clipped from V and 7 bases from J, the junction kept 11 bases outside the gene matches.